The clone carrying this T cell receptor beta chain appeared a few times. Its antigen is undetermined. This record comes from a study of human T cells and chemical hapten exposure. For the study at large: Mostly female, the patients presented with alopecia areata, totalis or universalis. Study-level findings and limits: DPC sensitization produced no change in TCRs with frequency above 1 in 1000. Given that the donors had alopecia, their immune response may differ from that seen in healthy people.

The trim removed 6 bases at V and 2 bases at J, leaving 7 bases unmatched. Germline values: CDR1 MDHEN, CDR2 SYDVKM. CDR3 length equals 14 residues. As the library was built, unique molecular identifiers were attached to individual cDNA molecules. TCRdb re-analysed the RACE reads in MiXCR, keeping a single row per CDR3 protein. The sample lists fewer than 300,000 distinct CDR3 sequences; more than 6.5% were seen once. Time point meaning: pre-sensitization, week 0. Stated treatment: therapeutic diphenylcyclopropenone sensitization with weekly scalp DPC. The TCR was taken from a woman in her forties with alopecia areata. Some clones in this sample may be carry-over from other donors' samples. The sample in question was whole blood, obtained in connection with sensitization to the hapten diphenylcyclopropenone (DPC). This chain uses TRBV28 with TRBJ2-7, with 7 bases aligning to TRBD1. The CDR3 nucleotides read TGTGCCAGCAGCTACAGGGGCGACACCTACGAGCAGTACTTC. This sequence encodes CASSYRGDTYEQYF.